This TCR beta chain was recovered during a study of CD8 T cells in ankylosing spondylitis. Regarding the study as a whole: Previous work reported some of these motif variants in the synovial fluid and blood of reactive arthritis. Roughly eight highly homologous variants formed a TCR beta motif that appeared characteristic of ankylosing spondylitis blood.

This CDR3 region has 14 residues. Germline loops: CDR1 SEHNR, CDR2 FQNEAQ (reference sequence). The V and J ends lost 3 bases and 6 bases, in that order; junction bases with no gene match: 7. A remark on this clonotype: What it recognizes is unknown.

TCRdb redid the calling of the 5' RACE reads with MiXCR, one entry per CDR3 protein. The sample consists of 350,000 to 400,000 distinct CDR3 sequences, approximately 22% of them appearing once. Sequences were obtained from blood, either unsorted or a sorted T cell fraction (not recorded which). The chain recombines TRBV7-9 with TRBJ1-1, with 7 bases that match TRBD1. This receptor was taken from a male donor with ankylosing spondylitis or in good health (not recorded which). CDR3 protein: CASSFGQADAEAFF. In nucleotides, the CDR3 is TGTGCCAGCAGCTTCGGACAGGCCGACGCTGAAGCTTTCTTT. Filled out from reference TRBV7-9 and TRBJ1-1, the complete variable domain reads DTGVSQNPRHKITKRGQNVTFRCDPISEHNRLYWYRQTLGQGPEFLTYFQNEAQLEKSRLLSDRFSAERPKGSFSTLEIQRTEQGDSAMYLCASSFGQADAEAFFGQGTRLTVV.